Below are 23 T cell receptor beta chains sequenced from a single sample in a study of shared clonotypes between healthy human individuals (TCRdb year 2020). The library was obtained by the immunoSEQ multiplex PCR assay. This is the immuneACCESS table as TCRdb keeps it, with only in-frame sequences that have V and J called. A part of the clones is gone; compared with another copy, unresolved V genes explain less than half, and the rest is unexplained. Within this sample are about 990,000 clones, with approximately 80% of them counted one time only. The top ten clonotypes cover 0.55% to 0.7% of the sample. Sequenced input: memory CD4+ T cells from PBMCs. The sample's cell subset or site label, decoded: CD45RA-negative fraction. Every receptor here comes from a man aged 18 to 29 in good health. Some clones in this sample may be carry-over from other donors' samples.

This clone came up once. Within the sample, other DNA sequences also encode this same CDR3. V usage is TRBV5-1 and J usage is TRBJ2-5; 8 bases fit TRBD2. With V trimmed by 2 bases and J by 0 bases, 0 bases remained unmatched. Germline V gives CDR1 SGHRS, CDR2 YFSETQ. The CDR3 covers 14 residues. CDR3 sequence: CASSLAGDQETQYF. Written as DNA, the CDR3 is TGCGCCAGCAGCTTAGCGGGAGACCAAGAGACCCAGTACTTC.

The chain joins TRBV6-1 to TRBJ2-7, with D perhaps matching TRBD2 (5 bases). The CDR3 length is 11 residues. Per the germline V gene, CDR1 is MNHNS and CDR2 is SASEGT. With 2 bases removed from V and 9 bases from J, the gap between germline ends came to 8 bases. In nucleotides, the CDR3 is TGTGCCAGCAGTGAATCGAGGGTGCAGTACTTC. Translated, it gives CASSESRVQYF.

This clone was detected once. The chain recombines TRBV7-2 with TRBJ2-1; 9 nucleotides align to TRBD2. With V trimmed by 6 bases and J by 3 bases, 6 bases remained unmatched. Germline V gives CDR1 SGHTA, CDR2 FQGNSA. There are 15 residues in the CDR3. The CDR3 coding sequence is TGTGCCAGCAGGAATCTAGCGGGGAGCTACAATGAGCAGTTCTTC. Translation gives CASRNLAGSYNEQFF. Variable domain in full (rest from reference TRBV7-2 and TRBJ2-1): GAGVSQSPSNKVTEKGKDVELRCDPISGHTALYWYRQSLGQGLEFLIYFQGNSAPDKSGLPSDRFSAERTGGSVSTLTIQRTQQEDSAVYLCASRNLAGSYNEQFFGPGTRLTVL.

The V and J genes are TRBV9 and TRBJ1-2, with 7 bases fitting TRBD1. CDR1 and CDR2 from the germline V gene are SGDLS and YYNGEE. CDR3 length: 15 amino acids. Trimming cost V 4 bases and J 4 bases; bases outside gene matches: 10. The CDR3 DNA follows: TGTGCCAGCAGCAAACCCGGGACAGCCTCCTATGGCTACACCTTC. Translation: CASSKPGTASYGYTF.

CDR3: CASSLDRARMNTEAFF. For the CDR3, the DNA is TGTGCCAGTAGTTTGGACAGAGCTAGGATGAACACTGAAGCTTTCTTT. This chain uses TRBV19 with TRBJ1-1; a weak D match, TRBD1 (6 bases). There are 16 residues in the CDR3. Germline V lookup: CDR1 LNHDA, CDR2 SQIVND (reference sequence). V dropped 5 bases and J dropped 0 bases, with 16 bases sitting between them.

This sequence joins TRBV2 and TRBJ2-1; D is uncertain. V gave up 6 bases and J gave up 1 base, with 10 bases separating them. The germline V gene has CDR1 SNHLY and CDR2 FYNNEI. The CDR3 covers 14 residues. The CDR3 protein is CASSPIRSYNEQFF. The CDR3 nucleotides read TGTGCCAGCAGCCCCATTCGGTCCTACAATGAGCAGTTCTTC. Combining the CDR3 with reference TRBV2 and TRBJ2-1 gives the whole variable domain EPEVTQTPSHQVTQMGQEVILRCVPISNHLYFYWYRQILGQKVEFLVSFYNNEISEKSEIFDDQFSVERPDGSNFTLKIRSTKLEDSAMYFCASSPIRSYNEQFFGPGTRLTVL.

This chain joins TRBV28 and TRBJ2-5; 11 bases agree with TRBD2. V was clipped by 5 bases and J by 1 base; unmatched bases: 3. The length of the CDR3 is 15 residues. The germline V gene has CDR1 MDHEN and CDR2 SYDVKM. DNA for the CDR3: TGTGCCAGCAGTGGGACTAGCGGAGGCCAAGAGACCCAGTACTTC. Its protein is CASSGTSGGQETQYF.

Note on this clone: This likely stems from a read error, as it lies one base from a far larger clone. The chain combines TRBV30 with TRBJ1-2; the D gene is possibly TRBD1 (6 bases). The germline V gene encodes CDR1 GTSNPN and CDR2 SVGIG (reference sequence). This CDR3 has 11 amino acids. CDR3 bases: TGTGCTCTCAGGGGATGGCTCGGCTACACCTTC. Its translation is CALRGWLGYTF.

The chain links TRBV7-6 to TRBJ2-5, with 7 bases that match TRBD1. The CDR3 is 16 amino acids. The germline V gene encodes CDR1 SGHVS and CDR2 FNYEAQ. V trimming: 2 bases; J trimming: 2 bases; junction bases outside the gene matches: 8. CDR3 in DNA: TGTGCCAGCAGCTTACAGCTTAGGGGGCGGCAAGAGACCCAGTACTTC. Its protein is CASSLQLRGRQETQYF.

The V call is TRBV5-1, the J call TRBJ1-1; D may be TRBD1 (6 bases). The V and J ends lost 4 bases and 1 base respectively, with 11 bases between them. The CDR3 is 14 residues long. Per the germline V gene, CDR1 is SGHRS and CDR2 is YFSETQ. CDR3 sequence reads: CASSRQVENTEAFF. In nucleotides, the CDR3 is TGCGCCAGCAGCCGACAGGTTGAGAACACTGAAGCTTTCTTT.

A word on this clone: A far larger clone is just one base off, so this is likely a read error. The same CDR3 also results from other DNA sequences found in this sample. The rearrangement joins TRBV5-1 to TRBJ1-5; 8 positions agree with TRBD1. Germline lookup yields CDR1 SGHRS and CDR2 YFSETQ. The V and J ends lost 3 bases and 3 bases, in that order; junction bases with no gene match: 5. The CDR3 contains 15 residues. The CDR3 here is CASSSGTGDNQPQHF. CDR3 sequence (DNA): TGCGCCAGCAGCTCCGGGACAGGCGACAATCAGCCCCAGCATTTT. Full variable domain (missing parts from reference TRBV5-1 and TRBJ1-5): KAGVTQTPRYLIKTRGQQVTLSCSPISGHRSVSWYQQTPGQGLQFLFEYFSETQRNKGNFPGRFSGRQFSNSRSEMNVSTLELGDSALYLCASSSGTGDNQPQHFGDGTRLSIL.

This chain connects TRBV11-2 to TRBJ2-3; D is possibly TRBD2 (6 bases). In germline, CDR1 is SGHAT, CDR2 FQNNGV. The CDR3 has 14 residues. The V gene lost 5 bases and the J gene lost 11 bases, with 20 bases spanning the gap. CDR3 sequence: CASSKLARTNVQYF. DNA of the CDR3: TGTGCCAGCAGCAAACTAGCACGCACAAATGTGCAGTATTTT.

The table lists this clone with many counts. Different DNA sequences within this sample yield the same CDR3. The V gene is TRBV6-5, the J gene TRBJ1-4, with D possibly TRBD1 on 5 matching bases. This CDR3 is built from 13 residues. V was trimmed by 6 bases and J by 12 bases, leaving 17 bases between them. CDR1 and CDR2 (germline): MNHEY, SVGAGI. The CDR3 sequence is CASRRPGGVQLFF. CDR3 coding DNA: TGTGCCAGCAGGCGGCCCGGGGGTGTACAACTGTTTTTT.

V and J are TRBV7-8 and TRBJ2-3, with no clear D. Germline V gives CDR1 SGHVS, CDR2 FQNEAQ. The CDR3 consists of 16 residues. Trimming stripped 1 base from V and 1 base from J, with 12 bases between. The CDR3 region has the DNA TGTGCCAGCAGCTTAGTCCTGGCAGGCGGCACAGATACGCAGTATTTT. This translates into CASSLVLAGGTDTQYF.

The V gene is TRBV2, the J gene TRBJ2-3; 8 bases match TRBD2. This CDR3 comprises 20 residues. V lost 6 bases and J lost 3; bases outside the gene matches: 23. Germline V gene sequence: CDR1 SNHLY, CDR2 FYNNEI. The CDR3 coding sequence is TGTGCCAGCAGCGTCCCCGTCTGGCCTTTAAGCGGGAGTTGGACAGATACGCAGTATTTT. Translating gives CASSVPVWPLSGSWTDTQYF.

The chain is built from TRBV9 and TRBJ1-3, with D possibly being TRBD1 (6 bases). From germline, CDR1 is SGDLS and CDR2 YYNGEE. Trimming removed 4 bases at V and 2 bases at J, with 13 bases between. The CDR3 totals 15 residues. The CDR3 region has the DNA TGTGCCAGCAGCCTCCTGGACAGCACTGGAAACACCATATATTTT. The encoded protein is CASSLLDSTGNTIYF.

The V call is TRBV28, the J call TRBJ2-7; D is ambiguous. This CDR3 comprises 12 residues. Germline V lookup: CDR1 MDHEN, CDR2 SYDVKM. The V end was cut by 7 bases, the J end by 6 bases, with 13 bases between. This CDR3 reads CASTSRGREQYF. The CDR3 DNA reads TGTGCCAGCACCTCAAGAGGCCGCGAGCAGTACTTC.

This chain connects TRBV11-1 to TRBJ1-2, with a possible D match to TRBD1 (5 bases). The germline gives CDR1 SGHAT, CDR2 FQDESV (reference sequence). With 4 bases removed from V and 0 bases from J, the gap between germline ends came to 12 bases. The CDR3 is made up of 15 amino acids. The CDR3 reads CASSSSGTANYGYTF. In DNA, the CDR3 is TGTGCCAGCAGCTCAAGCGGGACGGCTAACTATGGCTACACCTTC.

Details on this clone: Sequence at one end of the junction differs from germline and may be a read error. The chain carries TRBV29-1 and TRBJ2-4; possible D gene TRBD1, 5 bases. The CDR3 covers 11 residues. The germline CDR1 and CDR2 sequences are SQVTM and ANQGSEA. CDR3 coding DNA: TGCAGCGTCGAAAGGGGCGGCCGGAGCGACTTC. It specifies CSVERGGRSDF.

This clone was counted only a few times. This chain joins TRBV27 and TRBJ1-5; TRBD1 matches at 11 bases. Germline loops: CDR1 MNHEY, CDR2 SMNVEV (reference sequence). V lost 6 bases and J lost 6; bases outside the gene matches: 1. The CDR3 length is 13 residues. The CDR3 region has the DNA TGTGCCAGCAGAGGACAGGGGGCTCAGCCCCAGCATTTT. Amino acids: CASRGQGAQPQHF.

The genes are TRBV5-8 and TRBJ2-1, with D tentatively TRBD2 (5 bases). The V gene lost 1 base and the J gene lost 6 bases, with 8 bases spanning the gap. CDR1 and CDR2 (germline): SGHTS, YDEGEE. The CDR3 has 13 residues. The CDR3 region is CASSLLGSNEQFF. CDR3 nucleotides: TGTGCCAGCAGCTTGCTGGGGAGCAATGAGCAGTTCTTC. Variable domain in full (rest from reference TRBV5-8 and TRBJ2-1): EAGVTQSPTHLIKTRGQQATLRCSPISGHTSVYWYQQALGLGLQFLLWYDEGEERNRGNFPPRFSGRQFPNYSSELNVNALELEDSALYLCASSLLGSNEQFFGPGTRLTVL.

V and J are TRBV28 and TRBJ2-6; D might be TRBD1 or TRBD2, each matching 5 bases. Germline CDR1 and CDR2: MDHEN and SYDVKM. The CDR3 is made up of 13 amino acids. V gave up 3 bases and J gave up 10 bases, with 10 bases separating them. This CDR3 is CASSLGRGNVLTF. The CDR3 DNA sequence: TGTGCCAGCAGTTTGGGACGTGGAAACGTCCTGACTTTC.

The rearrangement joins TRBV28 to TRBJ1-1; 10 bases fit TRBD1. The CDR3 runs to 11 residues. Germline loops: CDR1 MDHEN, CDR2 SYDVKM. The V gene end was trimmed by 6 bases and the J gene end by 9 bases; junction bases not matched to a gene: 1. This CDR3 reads CASRDRGQAFF. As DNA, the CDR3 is TGTGCCAGCAGAGACAGGGGGCAAGCTTTCTTT.